Listed below are T cell receptor beta chains from one sample, sequenced in a study of blood T cell repertoires in COVID-19. The method was immunoSEQ multiplex PCR; TCRdb's version includes in-frame clones alone and lacks a portion of them. Counted here are 250,000 to 350,000 clones, approximately 84% occurring once; the ten biggest clones make up about 10%. Sequenced input: PBMCs or T cells enriched from blood (not recorded which). Receptor source: a woman between 18 and 29 years old who had recovered from COVID-19. The CDR3 runs from the conserved cysteine through the conserved F or W. D genes are given only for firm matches. A clone size is listed for some rows: how often the clone was seen (once, few, many), or a class if it is expanded.

j_call,d_call,clone_size,v_call,cdr3_aa,cdr3_nt
TRBJ2-4,NA,NA,TRBV19,CASGRQGRENIQYF,TGTGCCAGTGGACGGCAGGGGCGGGAGAACATTCAGTACTTC
TRBJ2-1,TRBD1,once,TRBV5-1,CASSPTPTGGPYNEQFF,TGCGCCAGCAGCCCGACCCCTACAGGGGGCCCCTACAATGAGCAGTTCTTC
TRBJ2-3,TRBD2,NA,TRBV29-1,CSVEGGSLMDTQYF,TGCAGCGTTGAAGGCGGGAGTCTTATGGATACGCAGTATTTT
TRBJ2-7,TRBD1,NA,TRBV27,CASSLDRGYEQYF,TGTGCCAGCAGTTTGGACAGGGGGTACGAGCAGTACTTC
TRBJ2-3,NA,NA,TRBV7-3,CASSLRGEDTDTQYF,TGTGCCAGCAGCTTAAGGGGCGAGGACACAGATACGCAGTATTTT
TRBJ2-1,TRBD2,NA,TRBV5-1,CASSHPSGRYNNEQFF,TGCGCCAGCAGCCACCCTAGCGGGAGGTATAACAATGAGCAGTTCTTC
TRBJ1-3,NA,NA,TRBV29-1,CSVEGLGNTIYF,TGCAGCGTTGAGGGCCTAGGAAACACCATATATTTT
TRBJ2-1,TRBD2,NA,TRBV9,CASSADPGRIGNEQFF,TGTGCCAGCAGCGCAGACCCCGGGAGGATCGGCAATGAGCAGTTCTTC
TRBJ1-2,NA,NA,TRBV11-2,CVSRGNYGYTF,TGTGTTTCAAGGGGAAACTATGGCTACACCTTC
TRBJ1-1,NA,NA,TRBV5-4,CASSSPGQNTEAFF,TGTGCCAGCAGCTCCCCGGGACAGAACACTGAAGCTTTCTTT
TRBJ1-1,NA,NA,TRBV5-8,CASSSRNTEAFF,TGTGCCAGCAGCTCGCGGAACACTGAAGCTTTCTTT
TRBJ1-5,NA,NA,TRBV2,CASRRESNQPQHF,TGTGCCAGCAGACGGGAAAGCAATCAGCCCCAGCATTTT
TRBJ1-5,NA,once,TRBV2,CASSSGRYQPQHF,TGTGCCAGCAGCAGCGGACGATATCAGCCCCAGCATTTT
TRBJ2-2,NA,NA,TRBV9,CASSTQKDLRLFTGELFF,TGTGCCAGCAGCACTCAAAAGGACTTACGTCTCTTCACCGGGGAGCTGTTTTTT
TRBJ1-2,NA,NA,TRBV3-1/TRBV3-2,CASSPLGRHYGYTF,TGTGCCAGCAGCCCACTCGGGAGGCACTATGGCTACACCTTC
TRBJ2-3,NA,NA,TRBV6-5,CASSLRRVGGTDTQYF,TGTGCCAGCAGTTTGCGCAGGGTTGGGGGCACAGATACGCAGTATTTT
TRBJ2-5,NA,NA,TRBV5-1,CASSLRGRGKQQETQYF,TGCGCCAGCAGCTTAAGGGGCCGCGGGAAACAACAAGAGACCCAGTACTTC
TRBJ1-4,NA,few,TRBV18,CASSPDGLAEKLFF,TGTGCCAGCTCACCTGACGGACTAGCTGAAAAACTGTTTTTT
TRBJ2-1,TRBD2,NA,TRBV5-1,CASSLAGGASYNEQFF,TGCGCCAGCAGCTTGGCCGGGGGGGCTTCCTACAATGAGCAGTTCTTC
TRBJ2-1,TRBD2,NA,TRBV7-3,CASSSGLAGYNEQFF,TGTGCCAGCAGCTCCGGACTAGCGGGATACAATGAGCAGTTCTTC
TRBJ2-1,TRBD2,NA,TRBV10-2,CASKQAGMWDEQFF,TGCGCCAGCAAGCAAGCGGGGATGTGGGATGAGCAGTTCTTC
TRBJ2-3,TRBD2,NA,TRBV5-1,CASRETSGASTDTQYF,TGCGCCAGCAGGGAAACTAGCGGGGCTAGCACAGATACGCAGTATTTT
TRBJ1-3,NA,NA,TRBV7-6,CASSLGATGFGNTIYF,TGTGCCAGCAGCTTAGGAGCTACAGGGTTCGGAAACACCATATATTTT
TRBJ1-1,NA,NA,TRBV2,CASSERGRAFF,TGTGCCAGCAGTGAAAGGGGAAGAGCTTTCTTT
TRBJ2-1,TRBD2,NA,TRBV27,CASSFSAGYSYNEQFF,TGTGCCAGCAGTTTTTCAGCGGGATACTCCTACAATGAGCAGTTCTTC
TRBJ2-3,NA,NA,TRBV7-3,CASSLRIGGSTDTQYF,TGTGCCAGCAGCTTAAGGATAGGCGGGAGCACAGATACGCAGTATTTT
TRBJ1-3,NA,NA,TRBV21-1,CASSKALPGIAGNTIYF,TGTGCCAGCAGCAAAGCGTTGCCAGGGATAGCAGGAAACACCATATATTTT
TRBJ2-1,NA,few,TRBV5-1,CASSLAGASSYNEQFF,TGCGCCAGCAGCTTAGCGGGTGCGAGCTCCTACAATGAGCAGTTCTTC
TRBJ2-5,NA,NA,TRBV6-5,CASSYAGEETQYF,TGTGCCAGCAGTTACGCCGGGGAGGAGACCCAGTACTTC
TRBJ2-7,NA,NA,TRBV20-1,CSASTPDRKGYYEQYF,TGCAGTGCTAGTACCCCCGACAGGAAAGGATACTACGAGCAGTACTTC